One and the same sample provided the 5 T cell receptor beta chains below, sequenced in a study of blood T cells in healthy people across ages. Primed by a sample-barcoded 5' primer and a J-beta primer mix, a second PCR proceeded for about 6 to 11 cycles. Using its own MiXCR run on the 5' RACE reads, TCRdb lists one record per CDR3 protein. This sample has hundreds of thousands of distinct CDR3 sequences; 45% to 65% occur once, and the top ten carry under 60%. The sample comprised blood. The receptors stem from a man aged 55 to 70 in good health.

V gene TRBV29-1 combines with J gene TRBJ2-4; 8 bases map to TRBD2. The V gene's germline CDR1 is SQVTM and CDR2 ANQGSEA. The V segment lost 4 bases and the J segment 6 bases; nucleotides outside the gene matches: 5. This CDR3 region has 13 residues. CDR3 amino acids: CSVGAGVSNIQYF. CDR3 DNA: TGCAGCGTTGGAGCGGGAGTTTCAAACATTCAGTACTTC.

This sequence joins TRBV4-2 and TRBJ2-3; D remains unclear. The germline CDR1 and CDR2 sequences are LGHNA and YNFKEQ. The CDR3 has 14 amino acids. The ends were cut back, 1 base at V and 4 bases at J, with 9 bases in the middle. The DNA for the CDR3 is TGTGCCAGCAGCCAAGGAGGTAGCTCAGATACGCAGTATTTT. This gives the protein CASSQGGSSDTQYF.

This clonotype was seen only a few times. The CDR3 DNA is TGCGCCAGCAGCCACAGACAGGGGGGGTACGAGCAGTACTTC. This codes for CASSHRQGGYEQYF. The rearrangement uses TRBV4-3 and TRBJ2-7; TRBD1 matches 9 bases. The CDR3 length is 14 residues. Germline CDR1 reads LGHNA; CDR2 reads YSLEER. V lost 3 bases to trimming and J lost 4 bases; unmatched junction nucleotides: 4.

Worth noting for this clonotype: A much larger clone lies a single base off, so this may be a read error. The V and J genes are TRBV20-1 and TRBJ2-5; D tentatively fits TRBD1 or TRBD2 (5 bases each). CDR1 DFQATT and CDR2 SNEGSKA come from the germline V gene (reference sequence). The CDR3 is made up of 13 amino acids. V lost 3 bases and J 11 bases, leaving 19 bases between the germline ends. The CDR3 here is CSASKTGMGEQYF. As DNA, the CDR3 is TGCAGTGCTAGCAAGACTGGTATGGGGGAGCAGTACTTC.

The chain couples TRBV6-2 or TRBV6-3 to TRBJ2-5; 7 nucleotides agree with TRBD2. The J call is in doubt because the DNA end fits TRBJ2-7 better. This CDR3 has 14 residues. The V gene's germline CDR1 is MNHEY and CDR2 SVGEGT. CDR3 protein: CASRVAGDGYEQYF. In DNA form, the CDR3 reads TGTGCCAGCAGGGTCGCGGGAGATGGGTACGAGCAGTACTTC.